This entry lists 28 T cell receptor beta chains sequenced from one sample in a study of blood T cell repertoires in COVID-19. Method: immunoSEQ multiplex PCR; TCRdb's copy keeps in-frame clones and lacks some. The table records fewer than 90,000 clones, 88% of them present only once. The sequenced material came from peripheral blood. All receptors derive from a human donor in a cohort sampled during active COVID-19.

This clone was picked up a small number of times. This sequence joins TRBV11-2 and TRBJ2-2, with TRBD2 matching 12 bases. Germline V CDR1 and CDR2: SGHAT, FQNNGV. The CDR3 consists of 18 residues. With V trimmed by 5 bases and J by 7 bases, 14 bases remained unmatched. The CDR3 bases are TGTGCCAGCAGCCCCCGACTAGCGGGGGAGCTACGAGGCGGGGAGCTGTTTTTT. Translation: CASSPRLAGELRGGELFF. Drawing the rest from reference TRBV11-2 and TRBJ2-2, the complete variable domain is EAGVAQSPRYKIIEKRQSVAFWCNPISGHATLYWYQQILGQGPKLLIQFQNNGVVDDSQLPKDRFSAERLKGVDSTLKIQPAKLEDSAVYLCASSPRLAGELRGGELFFGEGSRLTVL.

The rearrangement links TRBV27 to TRBJ1-1, with D uncertain. Germline CDR1 is MNHEY and CDR2 is SMNVEV (reference sequence). The CDR3 contains 13 residues. V lost 3 bases, J lost 4 bases, and 9 bases lay in between. Here the CDR3 DNA reads TGTGCCAGCAGTTTGGAGGGCAGCACTGAAGCTTTCTTT. It codes for CASSLEGSTEAFF.

The chain uses TRBV18 and TRBJ1-4; 9 nucleotides line up with TRBD1. V dropped 3 bases and J dropped 8; count of bases not matched to a gene: 7. CDR1 and CDR2 from the germline V gene are KGHSH and LQKENI. This CDR3 comprises 15 residues. The CDR3 region has the DNA TGTGCCAGCTCACCGTCTACAGGGGGCCGGGAAAAACTGTTTTTT. Protein: CASSPSTGGREKLFF.

Only one count was recorded for this clone. The CDR3 reads CASMAGGITYEQYF. CDR3 DNA sequence: TGTGCCAGCATGGCGGGAGGGATTACCTACGAGCAGTACTTC. The genes are TRBV2 and TRBJ2-7, with 9 bases identical to TRBD2. The CDR3 is made up of 14 amino acids. Germline-derived CDR1 and CDR2 are SNHLY and FYNNEI. The J segment lost 2 bases and the V segment lost 7 bases, leaving 6 bases of the junction unmatched.

The chain combines TRBV11-2 with TRBJ1-2; no clear D gene. Germline assignment: CDR1 SGHAT and CDR2 FQNNGV. The ends were cut back, 5 bases at V and 8 bases at J, with 15 bases in the middle. CDR3 length: 13 residues. The DNA for the CDR3 is TGTGCCAGCAGCCCCAGTACGGGTGTAGGCTACACCTTC. Amino acid sequence: CASSPSTGVGYTF.

The chain employs TRBV5-1 and TRBJ1-6; 10 nucleotides align to TRBD1. CDR1 is SGHRS and CDR2 is YFSETQ in the germline V gene. J gave up 7 bases and V 8 bases, and 12 bases lay outside the gene matches. This CDR3 spans 16 amino acids. DNA for the CDR3: TGCGCCAGTAAAGCGGGTCAGGGACAGGGGAATTCACCCCTCCACTTT. This encodes CASKAGQGQGNSPLHF.

V usage is TRBV6-5 and J usage is TRBJ1-5, with D unclear. CDR3 size: 15 residues. The V gene's germline CDR1 is MNHEY and CDR2 SVGAGI. Trimming removed 2 bases from V and 0 bases from J, with 8 bases in between. The CDR3 loop reads CASSYGQDSNQPQHF. In nucleotides, the CDR3 is TGTGCCAGCAGTTACGGGCAGGATAGCAATCAGCCCCAGCATTTT.

The chain has TRBV24-1 and TRBJ2-5; TRBD2 might be the D (6 bases). Germline V lookup: CDR1 KGHDR, CDR2 SFDVKD. The CDR3 length is 15 residues. Trimming took 0 bases from V and 5 from J, leaving 12 bases between them. The CDR3 loop is CATSDLRAGLETQYF. CDR3 nucleotides: TGTGCCACCAGTGATTTGCGGGCGGGGCTGGAGACCCAGTACTTC.

The chain combines TRBV11-3 with TRBJ2-2; 7 bases are shared with TRBD1. Unmatched junction bases numbered 9, after V lost 5 bases and J lost 6 bases. The CDR3 spans 15 residues. Per germline, CDR1 SGHNT and CDR2 YENEEA. In DNA, the CDR3 is TGTGCCAGCAGCCTACGACAGGGTCCCCCCGGGGAGCTGTTTTTT. Residues: CASSLRQGPPGELFF.

This clone appeared once. The chain links TRBV5-1 to TRBJ2-1; a possible D gene is TRBD1 (5 bases). The CDR3 contains 12 residues. CDR1 and CDR2 from the germline V gene are SGHRS and YFSETQ. Trimming took off 4 bases at V and 7 bases at J, with 9 bases between the two ends. The CDR3 DNA is TGCGCCAGCAGCGATAGGGGAAATGAGCAGTTCTTC. Protein sequence: CASSDRGNEQFF.

This chain links TRBV4-1 with TRBJ2-7; 8 nucleotides align to TRBD1. This CDR3 region has 12 residues. The ends lost 5 bases at V and 6 bases at J; junction bases unmatched: 3. Looked up from germline, CDR1 is MGHRA and CDR2 is YSYEKL. The CDR3 bases are TGCGCCAGCAGCGCACAGGGGGGCGAGCAGTACGTC. This encodes CASSAQGGEQYV.

The chain couples TRBV5-1 to TRBJ2-3, with TRBD2 identical over 8 bases. Germline CDR1 and CDR2: SGHRS and YFSETQ. V lost 5 bases to trimming and J lost 4 bases; unmatched junction nucleotides: 9. The CDR3 has 15 residues. CDR3 protein: CASSPPAGVADTQYF. CDR3 sequence (DNA): TGCGCCAGCAGTCCACCAGCGGGAGTGGCAGATACGCAGTATTTT.

V usage is TRBV5-4 and J usage is TRBJ2-3, with D hard to call. With 4 bases removed from V and 2 bases from J, the gap between germline ends came to 11 bases. The CDR3 contains 14 residues. CDR1 is SGHNT, CDR2 YYREEE, per germline (reference sequence). The chain's CDR3 is CASSPTADTDTQYF. The CDR3 DNA sequence: TGTGCCAGCAGCCCCACTGCCGACACAGATACGCAGTATTTT.

V and J are TRBV6-5 and TRBJ2-2, with a possible D match to TRBD2 (6 bases). From germline, CDR1 is MNHEY and CDR2 SVGAGI. The V end was cut by 4 bases, the J end by 6 bases, with 9 bases between. CDR3 size: 13 residues. The CDR3, as DNA: TGTGCCAGCAGTTGGGGGGAAGCCGGGGAGCTGTTTTTT. This gives the protein CASSWGEAGELFF.

V is TRBV6-5 and J is TRBJ2-4; TRBD2 aligns across 10 bases. The germline gives CDR1 MNHEY, CDR2 SVGAGI. CDR3 length equals 15 residues. Trimming at V came to 6 bases and at J to 5 bases, leaving 7 bases not matched to a gene. CDR3 DNA sequence: TGTGCCAGCAGCCCGACCGGACTAGCGGAAAACATTCAGTACTTC. Translation: CASSPTGLAENIQYF.

This chain joins TRBV27 and TRBJ2-1; tentative D call: TRBD1 (5 bases). The CDR3 loop spans 16 amino acids. V lost 6 bases, J lost 6 bases, and 21 bases lay in between. From germline, CDR1 is MNHEY and CDR2 SMNVEV (reference sequence). For the CDR3, the DNA is TGTGCCAGCAGGGGGCGCAGGGTAAGGGGAAGCAATGAGCAGTTCTTC. This sequence encodes CASRGRRVRGSNEQFF.

The chain carries TRBV19 and TRBJ2-1; 10 bases match TRBD1. The length of the CDR3 is 17 residues. Losses at the gene ends were 6 bases for V and 9 bases for J; bases not matched to a gene: 17. The V gene's germline CDR1 is LNHDA and CDR2 SQIVND (reference sequence). The DNA for the CDR3 is TGTGCCAGTAGGCCGTCCATCCCGGGACAGGGGATGGGTGAGCAGTTCTTC. Protein sequence: CASRPSIPGQGMGEQFF.

The chain links TRBV19 to TRBJ2-3, with D possibly matching TRBD1 (6 bases). The germline V gene encodes CDR1 LNHDA and CDR2 SQIVND (reference sequence). Between the trimmed V and J ends, which lost 6 bases and 1 base, there was a span of 14 bases. The CDR3 loop spans 15 amino acids. DNA of the CDR3: TGTGCCAGTAGGAGACAGGCGTTTGGCACAGATACGCAGTATTTT. Translation: CASRRQAFGTDTQYF.

The chain uses TRBV27 and TRBJ2-3; 7 nucleotides line up with TRBD2. The ends lost 10 bases at V and 6 bases at J; junction bases unmatched: 16. The V gene's germline CDR1 is MNHEY and CDR2 SMNVEV (reference sequence). This CDR3 contains 15 residues. The CDR3 loop is CATRTLAGEGDTQYF. The CDR3 DNA is TGTGCCACCCGAACTTTGGCGGGGGAAGGGGATACGCAGTATTTT.

The rearrangement links TRBV3-1 (or the pseudogene TRBV3-2) to TRBJ2-5, with D possibly matching TRBD1 (6 bases). The CDR3 has 15 amino acids. Germline CDR1 LGHDT, CDR2 YNNKEL (reference sequence). The V end lost 4 bases, the J end lost 1 base, and 13 bases lay between the germline ends. The CDR3 region has the DNA TGTGCCAGCAGCCCCCGAAACAGGGCCCAAGAGACCCAGTACTTC. Translation: CASSPRNRAQETQYF.

The chain is built from TRBV9 and TRBJ2-2; 11 bases match TRBD2. The CDR3 extends over 16 amino acids. In germline, CDR1 is SGDLS, CDR2 YYNGEE. The ends lost 4 bases at V and 1 base at J; junction bases unmatched: 3. The CDR3 sequence: CASSPLAGGNTGELFF. CDR3 DNA: TGTGCCAGCAGCCCTCTAGCGGGAGGGAACACCGGGGAGCTGTTTTTT. The whole variable domain, filled in from reference TRBV9 and TRBJ2-2, reads DSGVTQTPKHLITATGQRVTLRCSPRSGDLSVYWYQQSLDQGLQFLIQYYNGEERAKGNILERFSAQQFPDLHSELNLSSLELGDSALYFCASSPLAGGNTGELFFGEGSRLTVL.

A single count supports this clone. This sequence joins TRBV18 and TRBJ1-2; 9 positions agree with TRBD1. The junction had 17 bases not matched to a gene; V was cut back by 3 bases and J by 6 bases. Germline V gives CDR1 KGHSH, CDR2 LQKENI. The CDR3 is 18 residues long. As DNA, the CDR3 is TGTGCCAGCTCACCTCTTCTCGATCCGGGACAGGGTGTAGATGGCTACACCTTC. Translating gives CASSPLLDPGQGVDGYTF.

This sequence joins TRBV25-1 and TRBJ1-1, with 12 bases aligning to TRBD1. Germline CDR1 and CDR2: MGHDK and SYGVNS. The CDR3 spans 15 residues. Unmatched junction bases numbered 5, after V lost 6 bases and J lost 3 bases. For the CDR3, the DNA is TGTGCCAGCAGCCGGGACAGGGGGCTGTACACTGAAGCTTTCTTT. Amino acids: CASSRDRGLYTEAFF.

V gene TRBV4-2 combines with J gene TRBJ2-7; D gene ambiguous. CDR3 length: 13 amino acids. Trimming left V 4 bases short and J 5 bases short, with 12 bases between. Germline V gives CDR1 LGHNA, CDR2 YNFKEQ. CDR3 region: CASSPRVQHEQYF. The CDR3 DNA reads TGTGCCAGCAGCCCCCGGGTCCAACACGAGCAGTACTTC.

The J gene is TRBJ2-1, the V gene TRBV19, with 10 bases lining up with TRBD2. The CDR3 covers 15 residues. CDR1 is LNHDA and CDR2 is SQIVND in the germline V gene (reference sequence). V gave up 4 bases and J gave up 8 bases; unmatched junction bases: 8. CDR3 sequence (DNA): TGTGCCAGTAGTACCTCAGCGGGAGGGCCTCATGAGCAGTTCTTC. Its translation: CASSTSAGGPHEQFF. The full variable domain, in which reference TRBV19 and TRBJ2-1 provide the parts outside the CDR3, is DGGITQSPKYLFRKEGQNVTLSCEQNLNHDAMYWYRQDPGQGLRLIYYSQIVNDFQKGDIAEGYSVSREKKESFPLTVTSAQKNPTAFYLCASSTSAGGPHEQFFGPGTRLTVL.

V is TRBV5-1 and J is TRBJ1-2; no clear D gene. V was cut by 7 bases and J by 10 bases, with 23 bases left in between. The germline V gene has CDR1 SGHRS and CDR2 YFSETQ. This CDR3 has 14 residues. CDR3 coding DNA: TGCGCCAGCCGATCGGCCCAGGCCGCCGATCCCTACACCTTC. It is translated as CASRSAQAADPYTF.

The genes are TRBV30 and TRBJ2-7; the D is unclear. CDR1 and CDR2 from the germline V gene are GTSNPN and SVGIG (reference sequence). With 1 base removed from V and 0 bases from J, the gap between germline ends came to 25 bases. The CDR3 sequence is 19 residues long. The CDR3 spells CAWSATSTPYLESSYEQYF. The DNA for the CDR3 is TGTGCCTGGAGTGCCACATCGACCCCCTACTTGGAGAGCTCCTACGAGCAGTACTTC.

The CDR3 protein is CASSYSTGGVWTGELFF. CDR3 DNA sequence: TGCGCCAGCAGCTATTCGACAGGGGGCGTTTGGACCGGGGAGCTGTTTTTT. The V and J genes are TRBV5-1 and TRBJ2-2; TRBD1 aligns across 10 bases. V trimming: 3 bases; J trimming: 5 bases; junction bases outside the gene matches: 10. The CDR3 has 17 amino acids. Germline V CDR1 and CDR2: SGHRS, YFSETQ.